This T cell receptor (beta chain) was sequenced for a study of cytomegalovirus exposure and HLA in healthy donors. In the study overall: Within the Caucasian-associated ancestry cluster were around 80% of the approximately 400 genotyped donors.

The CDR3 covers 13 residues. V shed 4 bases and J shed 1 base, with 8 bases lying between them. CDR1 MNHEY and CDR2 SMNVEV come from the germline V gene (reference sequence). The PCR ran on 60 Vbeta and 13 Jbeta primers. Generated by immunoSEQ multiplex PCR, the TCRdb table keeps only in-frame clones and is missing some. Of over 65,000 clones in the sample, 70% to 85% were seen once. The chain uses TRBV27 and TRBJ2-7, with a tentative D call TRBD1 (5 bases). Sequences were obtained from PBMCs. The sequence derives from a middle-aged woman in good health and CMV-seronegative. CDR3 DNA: TGTGCCAGCAGTTATAGACAGTCCTACGAGCAGTACTTC. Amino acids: CASSYRQSYEQYF.